This TCR beta chain was captured in a study of immune cell composition in non-small cell lung cancer. Study-level information: Tumours were mainly lung adenocarcinoma or squamous cell carcinoma. General study findings and limits: Smoking pack-years did not significantly correlate with tumour TCR-beta clonality. Overall clonality, unlike maximal tumour-associated clone frequency, did not predict TIL reactivity.

V dropped 6 bases and J dropped 8 bases, with 26 bases sitting between them. Germline-derived CDR1 and CDR2 are MNHEY and SMNVEV (reference sequence). There are 16 residues in the CDR3. About this clone: As yet, its antigen is unknown.

The normal lung sample lay at least 3 cm, and maximally far, from the tumour. The repertoire was sequenced with immunoSEQ multiplex PCR; TCRdb's copy has only in-frame clones and lacks some. The profile shows some 1,600 clones, roughly 67% of them singletons. The TCR was taken from a human donor with non-small cell lung cancer. Sequencing input: non-adjacent lung tissue. This chain uses TRBV27 with TRBJ2-7; maybe TRBD2 (5 bases). The CDR3 DNA reads as TGTGCCAGCAGCCGTCAAACTAGTTTCTCCTACGATAAGCAGTACTTC. Its translation: CASSRQTSFSYDKQYF.